The sequence of this T cell receptor (beta chain) was determined in a study of regulatory T cells in long-lasting Graves disease. General study points: Analysis covered peripheral blood alone, not thyroid tissue.

Construction of TCR beta libraries relied on iRepertoire HTBI primers and on Arm-PCR targeting CDR3 regions. In the original processing: Samples revealed roughly 60 TRBV and approximately 15 TRBJ segments. TCRdb re-called the multiplex PCR reads with MiXCR, one entry per CDR3 protein. For this entry, the V and J calls and clone size follow TCRdb and not the study's own pipeline. Of about 420,000 distinct CDR3 sequences in the sample, around 15% are singletons; the top ten hold 20% to 25%. A few counts support this clonotype. Antigen unknown. This sample's time point: newly diagnosed GD, antithyroid drugs for less than 3 months. The TCR library was made from RNA that had been extracted from PBMCs in TRIzol. The sample was also linked to a second study, of T cells in Graves' hyperthyroidism and ophthalmopathy. That investigation notes: Newly diagnosed hyperthyroidism, duration under 2 months, in patients aged 18 to 65.

The TCR was taken from a woman younger than 30 with Graves disease. Specimen: peripheral blood mononuclear cells (PBMCs), collected at new diagnosis, from a patient treated with antithyroid drugs.

The CDR3, as DNA: TGTGCCAGTAGTCCGGACCCTGCCTCCTACGAGCAGTACTTC. Translation gives CASSPDPASYEQYF. This sequence joins TRBV19 and TRBJ2-7; D is uncertain. In germline, CDR1 is LNHDA, CDR2 SQIVND (reference sequence). This CDR3 comprises 14 residues. With 5 bases removed from V and 0 bases from J, the gap between germline ends came to 11 bases.